The next 12 T cell receptor beta chains were all read from a single sample in a study of breast tumors, draining lymph nodes, adjacent tissues. TCRdb independently ran MiXCR on the multiplex PCR reads; one entry per CDR3 protein. The table records roughly 25,000 distinct CDR3 sequences, roughly three quarters of them present only once. Sequences were obtained from tumor-adjacent breast tissue. These receptors came from a female donor with breast cancer. Some clones in this sample may be carry-over from other donors' samples.

By share, this clonotype ranks as medium-sized. The gene calls are TRBV12-3 or TRBV12-4 and TRBJ1-3; TRBD1 agrees at 7 bases. This CDR3 is 14 amino acids long. J lost 1 base, V lost 6 bases, and 3 bases had no gene match. The CDR3 protein is CASSPTGSGNTIYF. Here the CDR3 DNA reads TGTGCCAGCAGCCCGACAGGGTCTGGAAACACCATATATTTT.

This clonotype is judged medium-sized (0.01 to 0.1%). This chain links TRBV5-6 with TRBJ2-7; 9 nucleotides agree with TRBD1. This CDR3 spans 15 amino acids. CDR1 and CDR2 (germline): SGHDT, YYEEEE. The J segment lost 2 bases and the V segment lost 4 bases, leaving 7 bases of the junction unmatched. Here the CDR3 DNA reads TGTGCCAGCAGCAAGGAACAGGGGGCTACCTACGAGCAGTACTTC. As protein: CASSKEQGATYEQYF.

This chain links TRBV2 with TRBJ2-3, with D perhaps TRBD1 (6 bases). V was pared by 8 bases and J by 0 bases, with 15 bases between. CDR3 length: 15 residues. CDR1 is SNHLY and CDR2 is FYNNEI in the germline V gene. CDR3: CASYHSGHSTDTQYF. The CDR3 nucleotides read TGTGCCAGCTATCATTCGGGACACAGCACAGATACGCAGTATTTT.

This clonotype has a handful of counts. The chain couples TRBV9 to TRBJ2-7; D perhaps matches TRBD1 (6 bases). Per the germline V gene, CDR1 is SGDLS and CDR2 is YYNGEE. V lost 3 bases and J lost 2, with 15 bases in between. This CDR3 comprises 15 residues. The CDR3 region is CASSGGVGAAYEQYF. The CDR3 bases are TGTGCCAGCAGCGGAGGCGTGGGGGCCGCCTACGAGCAGTACTTC.

This chain joins TRBV7-9 and TRBJ2-1; TRBD1 aligns across 7 bases. This CDR3 contains 10 residues. The V segment lost 5 bases and the J segment 15 bases; nucleotides outside the gene matches: 4. Germline V CDR1 and CDR2: SEHNR, FQNEAQ (reference sequence). The chain's CDR3 is CASSEGQRFF. The CDR3 nucleotides read TGTGCCAGCAGCGAGGGACAGAGGTTCTTC.

The CDR3, as DNA: TGTGCTAGTGCCCGAGGGGGGGTAGGAGGCACAGATACGCAGTATTTT. Its translation: CASARGGVGGTDTQYF. The chain couples TRBV12-5 to TRBJ2-3; possibly TRBD2 for D (7 bases). The CDR3 is made up of 16 amino acids. V was shortened by 7 bases and J by 1 base, with 18 bases between the two germline ends. The germline gives CDR1 LGHNT, CDR2 FRNRAP.

V is TRBV7-9 and J is TRBJ2-7, with a tentative D call TRBD2 (5 bases). The V end was cut by 0 bases, the J end by 6 bases, with 9 bases between. This CDR3 has 13 amino acids. Germline lookup yields CDR1 SEHNR and CDR2 FQNEAQ (reference sequence). CDR3 residues: CASSLAGVPEQYF. CDR3 in DNA: TGTGCCAGCAGCTTAGCGGGAGTGCCCGAGCAGTACTTC. The variable domain in full, completed from reference TRBV7-9 and TRBJ2-7, reads DTGVSQNPRHKITKRGQNVTFRCDPISEHNRLYWYRQTLGQGPEFLTYFQNEAQLEKSRLLSDRFSAERPKGSFSTLEIQRTEQGDSAMYLCASSLAGVPEQYFGPGTRLTVT.

The sample holds a few counts of this clonotype. The J gene is TRBJ1-6, the V gene TRBV20-1, with 9 bases that match TRBD1. Trimming removed 1 base from V and 5 bases from J; junction bases left unmatched: 3. CDR3 size: 15 residues. The germline V gene has CDR1 DFQATT and CDR2 SNEGSKA (reference sequence). The CDR3 sequence is CSARAGQGNNSPLHF. CDR3 nucleotide sequence: TGCAGTGCTAGAGCGGGACAGGGAAATAATTCACCCCTCCACTTT.

V is TRBV6-1 and J is TRBJ2-7; TRBD1 is a possible D gene (5 bases). Germline CDR1 is MNHNS and CDR2 is SASEGT. V lost 2 bases and J lost 3, with 11 bases in between. This CDR3 has 14 residues. The CDR3 spells CASSEFHRSYEQYF. As DNA, the CDR3 is TGTGCCAGCAGTGAATTTCACAGGAGCTACGAGCAGTACTTC.

This clonotype occurred many times. The chain uses TRBV20-1 and TRBJ2-3; 9 bases fit TRBD2. Trimming at V came to 1 base and at J to 1 base, leaving 6 bases not matched to a gene. This CDR3 spans 16 amino acids. The germline gives CDR1 DFQATT, CDR2 SNEGSKA (reference sequence). The CDR3 loop is CSARALLAGGTDTQYF. The DNA for the CDR3 is TGCAGTGCTAGAGCCCTACTAGCGGGCGGCACAGATACGCAGTATTTT.

This clonotype appeared many times. The chain is built from TRBV27 and TRBJ1-5; TRBD1 might be the D (5 bases). With 3 bases removed from V and 3 bases from J, the gap between germline ends came to 9 bases. This CDR3 spans 14 amino acids. Germline CDR1 is MNHEY and CDR2 is SMNVEV (reference sequence). As DNA, the CDR3 is TGTGCCAGCAGTTTGTCTGGGACCAATCAGCCCCAGCATTTT. Protein sequence: CASSLSGTNQPQHF.

This chain joins TRBV3-1 and TRBJ2-7; maybe TRBD2 (5 bases). CDR1 is LGHDT, CDR2 YNNKEL, per germline (reference sequence). The V gene lost 4 bases and the J gene lost 6 bases, with 13 bases spanning the gap. The CDR3 length is 13 residues. The CDR3 DNA follows: TGTGCCAGCAGCCGACTAACCTATGCCGAGCAGTACTTC. The encoded protein is CASSRLTYAEQYF.